This TCR beta chain was sequenced in a study of T-cell reconstitution after alpha-beta-depleted transplantation in children. Unique molecular identifiers were incorporated during preparation of the TCRbeta library. TCRdb re-analysed the PCR reads in MiXCR, keeping a single row per CDR3 protein. This sample has hundreds of thousands of distinct CDR3 sequences, with around 10% found just once. Sequences were derived from PBMCs from the stem cell graft donor, sampled from the stem cell graft. This receptor was identified in a human donor who donated a stem cell graft to a child with acute lymphoblastic leukemia.

The CDR3 DNA follows: TGCGCCAGCAGCTTCGACGGGACCCGGGGGACCTTC. Protein: CASSFDGTRGTF. This chain links TRBV5-1 with TRBJ1-2; D may be TRBD1 (5 bases). The V gene's germline CDR1 is SGHRS and CDR2 YFSETQ. With 2 bases removed from V and 14 bases from J, the gap between germline ends came to 16 bases. CDR3 size: 12 residues.